This T cell receptor beta chain was identified in a study of identical twins. This clonotype showed up just a few times. Its specificity is not known. Template switching added a universal primer site, and cDNA bore unique molecular identifiers. TCRdb called the 5' RACE reads again in MiXCR, with one record for every CDR3 protein. The sample records 500,000 to 700,000 distinct CDR3 sequences, about 7.1% being singletons. Findings of the study overall: Alpha sequences out of frame and shared by twins had excess low generation probability.

The J segment lost 1 base and the V segment lost 7 bases, leaving 6 bases of the junction unmatched. The CDR3 sequence is 15 residues long. Germline loops: CDR1 MNHNS, CDR2 SASEGT. The sample also formed part of further work on yellow fever vaccine responses in identical twins.

The chain recombines TRBV6-1 with TRBJ2-1, with 8 positions matching TRBD1. Material: PBMCs. The receptor's source is a young woman in good health. Here the CDR3 reads CASKQDRGSYNEQFF. The CDR3 DNA sequence: TGTGCCAGCAAGCAAGACAGGGGTTCCTACAATGAGCAGTTCTTC.